One sample yielded the 32 T cell receptor beta chains listed below, sequenced in a study of OX40 agonist ivuxolimab in advanced cancers. TCRdb's table, derived via immunoSEQ multiplex PCR, lists solely in-frame clones and lacks some. The data hold tens of thousands of clones, with 91% observed a single time. Sequencing was performed on CD4+ or CD8+ T cells sorted from blood, taken in a trial of the OX40 agonist ivuxolimab. Every receptor here comes from an adult with an advanced solid tumor such as melanoma, head and neck, liver or kidney cancer.

The V gene is TRBV15, the J gene TRBJ1-1; 7 nucleotides align to TRBD1. This CDR3 has 15 amino acids. Germline V gene lookup returns CDR1 LNHNV and CDR2 YYDKDF (reference sequence). V shed 3 bases and J 1 base; nucleotides not matched to a gene: 5. DNA for the CDR3: TGTGCCACCAGCAGCGGGACAGCTTGGAACACTGAAGCTTTCTTT. This translates into CATSSGTAWNTEAFF.

The V and J genes are TRBV6-5 and TRBJ2-7; D tentatively reads TRBD1 or TRBD2 (5 bases each). CDR3 length: 16 amino acids. CDR1 MNHEY and CDR2 SVGAGI come from the germline V gene. V dropped 4 bases and J dropped 2 bases, with 18 bases sitting between them. CDR3 in DNA: TGTGCCAGCAGTTCGGCAGGGAGAAAACCCCCCTACGAGCAGTACTTC. Translating it yields CASSSAGRKPPYEQYF.

This clone was recorded only once. This chain's CDR3 is CASSEFGGTDTQYF. As DNA, the CDR3 is TGCGCCAGCAGTGAATTTGGGGGCACAGATACGCAGTATTTT. This chain links TRBV10-1 with TRBJ2-3; D call uncertain. CDR3 length: 14 residues. The V and J ends lost 3 bases and 1 base respectively, with 8 bases between them. Germline V gives CDR1 WNHNN, CDR2 SYGVQD (reference sequence).

This chain uses TRBV7-8 with TRBJ1-1; 8 bases match TRBD1. After removal of 2 bases from V and 4 bases from J, the junction contained 6 bases not matched to a gene. The CDR3 consists of 15 residues. The germline CDR1 and CDR2 sequences are SGHVS and FQNEAQ. The CDR3: CASSLPRQGSTEAFF. Here the CDR3 DNA reads TGTGCCAGCAGCTTACCCAGACAGGGGAGCACTGAAGCTTTCTTT.

This chain uses TRBV4-1 with TRBJ1-4, with a weak D call TRBD1 (6 bases). Trimming shortened V by 1 base and J by 0 bases, and 9 bases separated the two germline ends. The CDR3 sequence is 16 residues long. Germline CDR1 reads MGHRA; CDR2 reads YSYEKL. In DNA, the CDR3 is TGCGCCAGCAGCCAAGTGAGGACAGCAACTAATGAAAAACTGTTTTTT. It yields the protein CASSQVRTATNEKLFF.

The genes are TRBV11-2 and TRBJ1-3; no clear D gene. The CDR3 runs 15 residues. CDR1 is SGHAT and CDR2 is FQNNGV in the germline V gene. Deletions cut 1 base from V and 4 bases from J, with 11 bases between. The CDR3 spells CASSLGRGAGNTIYF. The CDR3 bases are TGTGCCAGCAGCTTAGGACGTGGAGCGGGAAACACCATATATTTT.

This chain connects TRBV7-8 to TRBJ1-2; D is uncertain. This CDR3 comprises 15 residues. Germline CDR1 SGHVS, CDR2 FQNEAQ. V lost 2 bases, J lost 2 bases, and 12 bases lay in between. CDR3 region: CASSLSEPGNYGYTF. The CDR3 nucleotides are TGTGCCAGCAGCTTATCAGAACCTGGAAACTATGGCTACACCTTC.

This chain links TRBV5-1 with TRBJ1-1; perhaps TRBD1 as D (5 bases). Germline V gene data show CDR1 as SGHRS and CDR2 as YFSETQ. This CDR3 comprises 15 residues. Trimming took 0 bases from V and 0 from J, leaving 9 bases between them. CDR3 nucleotides: TGCGCCAGCAGCTTGGTATCAGGGATGAACACTGAAGCTTTCTTT. It codes for CASSLVSGMNTEAFF.

The V gene is TRBV18, the J gene TRBJ2-5; D uncertain. The J call is doubtful: the DNA matches TRBJ2-7 better. This CDR3 contains 11 residues. The germline gives CDR1 KGHSH, CDR2 LQKENI. In nucleotides, the CDR3 is TGTGCCAGCTCATCAGTGGGCGAGCAGTACTTC. This sequence encodes CASSSVGEQYF.

The rearrangement uses TRBV7-9 and TRBJ1-2; weak D call: TRBD1 (5 bases). Germline V gene sequence: CDR1 SEHNR, CDR2 FQNEAQ (reference sequence). The V end was cut by 5 bases, the J end by 6 bases, with 13 bases between. The CDR3 consists of 13 residues. This CDR3 reads CASSRIGGNGYTF. In DNA form, the CDR3 reads TGTGCCAGCAGCCGTATTGGGGGGAATGGCTACACCTTC.

V gene TRBV20-1 combines with J gene TRBJ1-1; D remains ambiguous. Germline lookup yields CDR1 DFQATT and CDR2 SNEGSKA (reference sequence). CDR3 length equals 10 residues. The germline V and J ends were trimmed by 6 bases and 7 bases, with 9 bases remaining between them. The CDR3 protein is CSASRGEAFF. The CDR3 DNA sequence: TGCAGTGCAAGCCGTGGTGAAGCTTTCTTT.

The chain employs TRBV2 and TRBJ2-7, with 7 bases aligning to TRBD2. The CDR3 sequence is 14 residues long. V was pared by 6 bases and J by 0 bases, with 5 bases of the junction left unmatched. Germline CDR1 SNHLY, CDR2 FYNNEI. The chain's CDR3 is CASRQRGSSYEQYF. CDR3 DNA: TGTGCCAGCAGGCAACGCGGGAGCTCCTACGAGCAGTACTTC.

This chain links TRBV7-8 with TRBJ2-7, with a weak D call TRBD1 (6 bases). CDR1 and CDR2 (germline): SGHVS, FQNEAQ. V lost 4 bases and J lost 3, with 7 bases in between. CDR3 size: 12 residues. CDR3 nucleotide sequence: TGTGCCAGCAGCTCACAGGGCTACGAGCAGTACTTC. Translated, it gives CASSSQGYEQYF. Complete variable domain (other parts from reference TRBV7-8 and TRBJ2-7): GAGVSQSPRYKVAKRGQDVALRCDPISGHVSLFWYQQALGQGPEFLTYFQNEAQLDKSGLPSDRFFAERPEGSVSTLKIQRTQQEDSAVYLCASSSQGYEQYFGPGTRLTVT.

This chain uses TRBV6-1 with TRBJ1-2; 7 positions match TRBD1. The germline CDR1 and CDR2 sequences are MNHNS and SASEGT. With 0 bases clipped from V and 8 bases from J, the junction kept 6 bases outside the gene matches. The CDR3 is made up of 14 amino acids. The CDR3 bases are TGTGCCAGCAGTGAAGCATATACAGGGGACGGCTACACCTTC. It specifies CASSEAYTGDGYTF.

The chain joins TRBV18 to TRBJ1-1; 8 bases align to TRBD1. The V gene's germline CDR1 is KGHSH and CDR2 LQKENI. The CDR3 extends over 14 amino acids. The V gene end was trimmed by 3 bases and the J gene end by 5 bases; junction bases not matched to a gene: 5. DNA of the CDR3: TGTGCCAGCTCACCCTGGACAGGGAGGACTGAAGCTTTCTTT. Amino acids: CASSPWTGRTEAFF.

The J gene is TRBJ1-4, the V gene TRBV5-4, with a possible D match to TRBD1 (6 bases). Germline CDR1 and CDR2: SGHNT and YYREEE (reference sequence). With 0 bases removed from V and 4 bases from J, the gap between germline ends came to 16 bases. The CDR3 runs to 17 residues. The CDR3 protein is CASSLEPGDRHNEKLFF. The CDR3 DNA reads TGTGCCAGCAGCTTGGAACCAGGGGACCGCCATAATGAAAAACTGTTTTTT.

The chain combines TRBV10-1 with TRBJ2-7; 7 bases agree with TRBD1. The CDR3 covers 14 residues. Germline CDR1 WNHNN, CDR2 SYGVQD (reference sequence). Unmatched junction bases numbered 5, after V lost 3 bases and J lost 3 bases. The CDR3 DNA reads as TGCGCCAGCAGTGACCAGACAGGGAGCTACGAGCAGTACTTC. This codes for CASSDQTGSYEQYF.

The V and J genes are TRBV25-1 and TRBJ1-1; no clear D. V gave up 1 base and J gave up 0 bases, with 9 bases separating them. This CDR3 comprises 15 residues. The germline CDR1 and CDR2 sequences are MGHDK and SYGVNS. The CDR3 DNA is TGTGCCAGCAGTGAATGGCGGGCATTGAACACTGAAGCTTTCTTT. Encoded protein: CASSEWRALNTEAFF.

This clone was picked up a small number of times. The chain combines TRBV29-1 with TRBJ2-7, with D maybe TRBD1 (5 bases). This CDR3 is 12 amino acids long. CDR1 is SQVTM, CDR2 ANQGSEA, per germline. The V and J ends lost 4 bases and 6 bases respectively, with 13 bases between them. CDR3 coding DNA: TGCAGCGTTGGGTTAGGGGCCCCCGAGCAGTACTTC. Translating it yields CSVGLGAPEQYF.

This clone was seen just once. The V gene is TRBV27, the J gene TRBJ2-1; 13 nucleotides match TRBD2. There are 15 residues in the CDR3. V shed 5 bases and J 4 bases; nucleotides not matched to a gene: 2. Germline V gives CDR1 MNHEY, CDR2 SMNVEV (reference sequence). CDR3 coding DNA: TGTGCCAGCAGTCGGACTAGCGGGAGTTACAATGAGCAGTTCTTC. Its protein is CASSRTSGSYNEQFF.

The chain combines TRBV19 with TRBJ1-1, with D hard to call. Germline lookup yields CDR1 LNHDA and CDR2 SQIVND (reference sequence). The CDR3 is made up of 12 amino acids. Deletions cut 11 bases from V and 4 bases from J, with 14 bases between. The CDR3 protein is CAAAGKVTEAFF. Written as DNA, the CDR3 is TGTGCCGCCGCCGGGAAAGTCACTGAAGCTTTCTTT.

The chain carries TRBV20-1 and TRBJ2-7; a weak D match, TRBD1 (5 bases). CDR1 and CDR2 from the germline V gene are DFQATT and SNEGSKA (reference sequence). The CDR3 is 11 residues long. The V end lost 6 bases, the J end lost 4 bases, and 10 bases lay between the germline ends. CDR3 in amino acids: CSAQGGYEQYF. As DNA, the CDR3 is TGCAGTGCCCAGGGCGGATACGAGCAGTACTTC.

The V call is TRBV5-8, the J call TRBJ1-1; D is uncertain. CDR1 and CDR2 from the germline V gene are SGHTS and YDEGEE. Trimming shortened V by 0 bases and J by 0 bases, and 9 bases separated the two germline ends. The CDR3 loop spans 15 amino acids. The CDR3 DNA is TGTGCCAGCAGCTTGGGCACTCTTTTGAACACTGAAGCTTTCTTT. Protein product: CASSLGTLLNTEAFF.

The chain joins TRBV5-1 to TRBJ1-2, with TRBD1 as a possible D gene (6 bases). The CDR3 consists of 13 residues. Germline V gene data show CDR1 as SGHRS and CDR2 as YFSETQ. Trimming cost V 4 bases and J 5 bases, with 12 bases left between them. The CDR3: CASSTEGTYGYTF. The CDR3 DNA reads as TGCGCCAGCAGCACGGAGGGGACATATGGCTACACCTTC. Full variable domain (outside the CDR3, taken from reference TRBV5-1 and TRBJ1-2): KAGVTQTPRYLIKTRGQQVTLSCSPISGHRSVSWYQQTPGQGLQFLFEYFSETQRNKGNFPGRFSGRQFSNSRSEMNVSTLELGDSALYLCASSTEGTYGYTFGSGTRLTVV.

V gene TRBV28 combines with J gene TRBJ1-6; D is unresolved. V was cut by 6 bases and J by 0 bases, with 12 bases left in between. The CDR3 spans 16 residues. Germline CDR1 MDHEN, CDR2 SYDVKM. The CDR3 reads CASSRNSGSYNSPLHF. The CDR3 DNA reads TGTGCCAGCAGCCGGAACTCCGGCTCCTATAATTCACCCCTCCACTTT.

The rearrangement uses TRBV7-6 and TRBJ2-7; TRBD2 is a possible D gene (7 bases). The germline CDR1 and CDR2 sequences are SGHVS and FNYEAQ. V was trimmed by 1 base and J by 2 bases, leaving 18 bases between them. The CDR3 sequence is 17 residues long. For the CDR3, the DNA is TGTGCCAGCAGCTTAGGGCCGGGGGGCGCAAGCCCCTACGAGCAGTACTTC. Its translation is CASSLGPGGASPYEQYF.

The chain has TRBV10-3 and TRBJ1-1; weak D call: TRBD1 (5 bases). CDR1 and CDR2 (germline): ENHRY, SYGVKD. V gave up 6 bases and J gave up 3 bases, with 11 bases separating them. The CDR3 spans 13 residues. CDR3 nucleotides: TGTGCCATCAGCGGGGCCATCGACACTGAAGCTTTCTTT. Its protein is CAISGAIDTEAFF.

The chain recombines TRBV6-5 with TRBJ1-4, with 7 positions matching TRBD1. Looked up from germline, CDR1 is MNHEY and CDR2 is SVGAGI. The V gene end was trimmed by 6 bases and the J gene end by 7 bases; junction bases not matched to a gene: 5. The CDR3 sequence is 13 residues long. DNA for the CDR3: TGTGCCAGCAGAGAGACAGGGCGTGAAAAACTGTTTTTT. Its protein product is CASRETGREKLFF.

V is TRBV11-2 and J is TRBJ2-2, with 7 bases matching TRBD1. V shed 5 bases and J 0 bases; nucleotides not matched to a gene: 6. The CDR3 is made up of 16 amino acids. Germline V gene data show CDR1 as SGHAT and CDR2 as FQNNGV. In nucleotides, the CDR3 is TGTGCCAGCAGCGCCCGGGACAGAACGAACACCGGGGAGCTGTTTTTT. Protein: CASSARDRTNTGELFF.

V and J are TRBV5-1 and TRBJ2-7; 7 bases align to TRBD1. This CDR3 has 14 residues. Germline CDR1 reads SGHRS; CDR2 reads YFSETQ. J lost 3 bases, V lost 3 bases, and 6 bases had no gene match. The CDR3 reads CASSSGQLFYEQYF. CDR3 in DNA: TGCGCCAGCAGCTCGGGACAGCTATTCTACGAGCAGTACTTC.

The rearrangement links TRBV27 to TRBJ1-1, with D perhaps matching TRBD1 (5 bases). Germline CDR1 and CDR2: MNHEY and SMNVEV (reference sequence). V was cut by 5 bases and J by 2 bases, with 12 bases left in between. This CDR3 is 14 amino acids long. The CDR3 region is CASSRQSLNTEAFF. CDR3 in DNA: TGTGCCAGCAGTCGACAGTCCTTAAACACTGAAGCTTTCTTT.

CDR3 DNA: TGTGCCAGCAGTTACAGGACAGGGGGGGGAGCTTTCTTT. Translation gives CASSYRTGGGAFF. This chain uses TRBV6-5 with TRBJ1-1, with 10 bases aligning to TRBD1. In germline, CDR1 is MNHEY, CDR2 SVGAGI. This CDR3 comprises 13 residues. Unmatched junction bases numbered 4, after V lost 2 bases and J lost 10 bases.